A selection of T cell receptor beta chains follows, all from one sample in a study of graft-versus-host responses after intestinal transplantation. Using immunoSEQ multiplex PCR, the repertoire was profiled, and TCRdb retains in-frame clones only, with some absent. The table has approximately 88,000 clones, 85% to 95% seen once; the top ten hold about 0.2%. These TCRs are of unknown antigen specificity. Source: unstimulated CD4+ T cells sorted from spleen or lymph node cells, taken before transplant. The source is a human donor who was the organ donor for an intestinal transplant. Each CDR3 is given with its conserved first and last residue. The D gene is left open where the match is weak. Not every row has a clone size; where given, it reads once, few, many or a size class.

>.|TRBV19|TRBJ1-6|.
CASSIRKSAGKGNSPLHF
TGTGCCAGTAGTATACGTAAATCGGCAGGGAAGGGGAATTCACCCCTCCACTTT
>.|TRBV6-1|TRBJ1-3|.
CASSEAPGFTGNTIYF
TGTGCCAGCAGTGAAGCGCCGGGGTTCACTGGAAACACCATATATTTT
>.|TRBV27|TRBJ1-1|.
CASSRTENTEAFF
TGTGCCAGCAGTAGGACAGAGAACACTGAAGCTTTCTTT
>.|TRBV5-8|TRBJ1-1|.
CASSLRGSTEAFF
TGTGCCAGCAGCTTGCGGGGTTCCACTGAAGCTTTCTTT
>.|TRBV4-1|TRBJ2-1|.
CASSQGGNEQFF
TGCGCCAGCAGCCAAGGGGGCAATGAGCAGTTCTTC
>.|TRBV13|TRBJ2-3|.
CASSFSRAATDTQYF
TGTGCCAGCAGTTTTAGCCGAGCCGCCACAGATACGCAGTATTTT
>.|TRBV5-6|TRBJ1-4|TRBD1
CASSLAGTGSNEKLLF
TGTGCCAGCAGCTTGGCCGGGACAGGGTCTAATGAAAAACTGCTTTTT
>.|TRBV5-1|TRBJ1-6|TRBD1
CASSLGQGGNSPLHF
TGCGCCAGCAGCTTGGGGCAGGGGGGGAATTCACCCCTCCACTTT
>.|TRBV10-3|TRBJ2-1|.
CAIMGQGDHEQFF
TGTGCCATCATGGGGCAGGGTGACCATGAGCAGTTCTTC
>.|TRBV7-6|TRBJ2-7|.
CASSLDSPYEQYF
TGTGCCAGCAGCCTAGACAGTCCCTACGAGCAGTACTTC
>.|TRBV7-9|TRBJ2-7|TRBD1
CASSPLGQGVYEQYF
TGTGCCAGCAGCCCCCTGGGGCAGGGGGTTTACGAGCAGTACTTC
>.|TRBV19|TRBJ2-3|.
CASSIYGTTGYTQYF
TGTGCCAGTAGTATCTACGGGACGACCGGTTATACGCAGTATTTT
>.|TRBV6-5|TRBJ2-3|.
CASSFLGALTDTQYF
TGTGCCAGCAGCTTTTTGGGGGCTCTCACAGATACGCAGTATTTT
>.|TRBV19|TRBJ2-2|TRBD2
CASSPGGGGTGELFF
TGTGCCAGTAGTCCGGGCGGGGGGGGGACCGGGGAGCTGTTTTTT
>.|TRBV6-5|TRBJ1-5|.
CASSSGIGNQPQHF
TGTGCCAGCAGTTCGGGGATCGGCAATCAGCCCCAGCATTTT
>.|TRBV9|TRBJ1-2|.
CASSVGTNYGYTF
TGTGCCAGCAGCGTAGGGACAAACTATGGCTACACCTTC
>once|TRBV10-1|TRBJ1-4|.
CASSAGINEKLFF
TGCGCCAGCAGTGCCGGGATTAATGAAAAACTGTTTTTT
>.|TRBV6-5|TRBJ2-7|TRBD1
CASSRPGQVHEQYF
TGTGCCAGCAGTCGTCCGGGACAGGTCCACGAGCAGTACTTC
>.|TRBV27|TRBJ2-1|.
CATRPYRVTNEQFF
TGTGCCACTCGCCCTTACAGGGTTACTAATGAGCAGTTCTTC
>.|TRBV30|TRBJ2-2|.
CAWHRGELFF
TGTGCCTGGCATCGCGGGGAGCTGTTTTTT